In this sample, the clone carrying this TCR beta chain turned up a few times. What it binds is not known. These data are taken from a study of beta chain features in type 1 diabetes. Regarding the study as a whole: The study found moderately but significantly shorter TCRB CDR3s in all four CD4+ subsets of Type 1 diabetes patients. Lower insertion and higher deletion counts appeared at VDJ junctions in type 1 diabetes patients. A potential PCR bias toward shorter templates would be equal in patient and control samples.

Trimming stripped 1 base from V and 1 base from J, with 11 bases between. The V gene's germline CDR1 is SGHVS and CDR2 FQNEAQ. CDR3 length: 16 amino acids. Cells sorted by CD45RO/CCR7/CD25/CD127/CD95/CD27 comprised CD4+ naive, central memory, regulatory and stem cell-like memory cells. Expressed TCRB transcripts got sequenced, as all isolated RNA was reverse transcribed. An average of roughly 4 million reads was obtained for naive, central memory and regulatory T cell samples. Clones were sequenced by immunoSEQ multiplex PCR, and TCRdb holds only the in-frame ones, with some missing. The data hold about 390,000 clones, with 9.5% to 10% observed a single time.

The V and J genes are TRBV7-8 and TRBJ1-5, with D hard to call. Sequencing was performed on central memory CD4+ T cells from blood. This TCR was recovered from a man under 40 with type 1 diabetes. The DNA for the CDR3 is TGTGCCAGCAGCTTAGGGGGAAGGCGCAGCAATCAGCCCCAGCATTTT. Translated, it gives CASSLGGRRSNQPQHF. Supplemented by reference TRBV7-8 and TRBJ1-5, the full variable domain reads GAGVSQSPRYKVAKRGQDVALRCDPISGHVSLFWYQQALGQGPEFLTYFQNEAQLDKSGLPSDRFFAERPEGSVSTLKIQRTQQEDSAVYLCASSLGGRRSNQPQHFGDGTRLSIL.